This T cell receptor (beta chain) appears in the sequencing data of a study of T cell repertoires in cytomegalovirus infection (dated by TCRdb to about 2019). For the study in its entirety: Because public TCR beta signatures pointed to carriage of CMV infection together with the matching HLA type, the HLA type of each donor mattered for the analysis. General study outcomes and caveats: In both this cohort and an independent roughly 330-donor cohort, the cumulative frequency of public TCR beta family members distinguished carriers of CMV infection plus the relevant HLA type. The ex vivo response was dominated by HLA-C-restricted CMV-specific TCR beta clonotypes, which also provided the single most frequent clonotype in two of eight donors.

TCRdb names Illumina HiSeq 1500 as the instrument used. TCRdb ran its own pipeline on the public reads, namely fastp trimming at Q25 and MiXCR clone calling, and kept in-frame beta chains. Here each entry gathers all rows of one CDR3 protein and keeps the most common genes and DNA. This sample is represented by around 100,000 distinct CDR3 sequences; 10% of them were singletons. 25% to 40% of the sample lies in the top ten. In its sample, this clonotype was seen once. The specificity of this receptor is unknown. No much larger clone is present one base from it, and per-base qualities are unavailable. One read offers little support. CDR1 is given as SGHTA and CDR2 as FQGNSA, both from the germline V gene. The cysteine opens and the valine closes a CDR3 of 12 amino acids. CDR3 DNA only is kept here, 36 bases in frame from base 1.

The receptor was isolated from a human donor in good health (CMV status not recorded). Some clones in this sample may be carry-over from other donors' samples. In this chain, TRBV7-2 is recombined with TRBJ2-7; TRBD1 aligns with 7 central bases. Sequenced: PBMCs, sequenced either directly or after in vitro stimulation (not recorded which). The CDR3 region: CASSGDSYGQYV. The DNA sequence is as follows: TGTGCCAGCAGCGGGGACAGCTACGGGCAGTACGTC.